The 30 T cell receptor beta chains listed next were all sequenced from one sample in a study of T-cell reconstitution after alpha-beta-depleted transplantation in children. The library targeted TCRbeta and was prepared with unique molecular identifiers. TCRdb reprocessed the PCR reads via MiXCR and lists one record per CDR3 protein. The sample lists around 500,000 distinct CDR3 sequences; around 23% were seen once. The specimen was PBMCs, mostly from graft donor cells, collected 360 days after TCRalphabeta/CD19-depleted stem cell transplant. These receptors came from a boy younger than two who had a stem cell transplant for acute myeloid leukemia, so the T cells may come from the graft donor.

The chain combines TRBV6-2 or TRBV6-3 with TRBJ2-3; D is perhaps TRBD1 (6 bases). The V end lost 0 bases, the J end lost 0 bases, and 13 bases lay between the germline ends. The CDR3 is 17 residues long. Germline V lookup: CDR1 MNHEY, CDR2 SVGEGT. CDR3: CASSYSLGHLSTDTQYF. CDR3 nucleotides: TGTGCCAGCAGTTACTCGCTGGGACACCTTAGCACAGATACGCAGTATTTT.

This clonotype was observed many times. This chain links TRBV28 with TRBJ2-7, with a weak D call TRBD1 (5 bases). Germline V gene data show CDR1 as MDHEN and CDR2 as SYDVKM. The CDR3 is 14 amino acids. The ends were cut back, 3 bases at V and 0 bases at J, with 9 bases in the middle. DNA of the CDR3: TGTGCCAGCAGTTTCTCAGGGTCCTCCTACGAGCAGTACTTC. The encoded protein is CASSFSGSSYEQYF.

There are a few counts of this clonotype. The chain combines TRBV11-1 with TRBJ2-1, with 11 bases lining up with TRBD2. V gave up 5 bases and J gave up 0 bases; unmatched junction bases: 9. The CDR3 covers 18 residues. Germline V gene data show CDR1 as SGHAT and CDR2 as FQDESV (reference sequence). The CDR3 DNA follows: TGTGCCAGCAGCCCGGGACTAGCGGCACACAGCTCCTACAATGAGCAGTTCTTC. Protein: CASSPGLAAHSSYNEQFF.

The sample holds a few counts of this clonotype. DNA of the CDR3: TGTGCCAGCAGTTACGGTCAGGACACTGAAGCTTTCTTT. This translates into CASSYGQDTEAFF. The J gene is TRBJ1-1, the V gene TRBV6-5; D gene unclear. The V gene's germline CDR1 is MNHEY and CDR2 SVGAGI. The CDR3 covers 13 residues. Trimming removed 2 bases at V and 3 bases at J, with 7 bases between.

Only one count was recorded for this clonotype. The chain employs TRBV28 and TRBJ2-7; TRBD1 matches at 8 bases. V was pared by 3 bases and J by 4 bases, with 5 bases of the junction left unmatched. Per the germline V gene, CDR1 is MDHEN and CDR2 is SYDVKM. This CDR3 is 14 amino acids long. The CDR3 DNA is TGTGCCAGCAGTTTGGAACAGGGGGAGTACGAGCAGTACGTC. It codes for CASSLEQGEYEQYV.

The CDR3 sequence: CASSSGDSLEQFF. The CDR3 coding sequence is TGCGCCAGCAGCTCGGGGGACAGCCTAGAGCAGTTCTTC. The rearrangement uses TRBV5-1 and TRBJ2-1; possibly TRBD1 for D (7 bases). The CDR3 consists of 13 residues. From germline, CDR1 is SGHRS and CDR2 YFSETQ. V lost 3 bases and J 10 bases, leaving 14 bases between the germline ends.

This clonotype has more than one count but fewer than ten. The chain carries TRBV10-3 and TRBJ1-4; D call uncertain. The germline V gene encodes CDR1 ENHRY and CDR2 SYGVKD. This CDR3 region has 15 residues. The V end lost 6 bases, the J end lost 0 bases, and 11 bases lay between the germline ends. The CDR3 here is CAIRGGSATNEKLFF. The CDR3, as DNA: TGTGCCATCAGGGGAGGCAGTGCAACTAATGAAAAACTGTTTTTT.

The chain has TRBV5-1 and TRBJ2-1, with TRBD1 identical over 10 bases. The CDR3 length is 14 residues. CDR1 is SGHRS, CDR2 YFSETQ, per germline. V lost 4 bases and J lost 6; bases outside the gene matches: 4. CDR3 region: CASSRGQGSNEQFF. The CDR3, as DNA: TGCGCCAGCAGCAGGGGACAGGGGTCCAATGAGCAGTTCTTC.

The CDR3 spells CATRTGQPGNTIYF. The CDR3 coding sequence is TGTGCCACCAGAACCGGACAGCCTGGAAACACCATATATTTT. The chain joins TRBV15 to TRBJ1-3; TRBD1 might be the D (6 bases). Germline CDR1 reads LNHNV; CDR2 reads YYDKDF (reference sequence). Trimming stripped 6 bases from V and 2 bases from J, with 11 bases between. CDR3 length: 14 amino acids.

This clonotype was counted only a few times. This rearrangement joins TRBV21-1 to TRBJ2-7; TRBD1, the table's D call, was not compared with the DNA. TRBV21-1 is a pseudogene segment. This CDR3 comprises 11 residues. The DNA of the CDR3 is TGTGCCATCCCTGTTATCTACGAGCAGTACTTC. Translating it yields CAIPVIYEQYF.

CDR3 in amino acids: CASGFRSSSTDTQYF. The CDR3 DNA reads TGTGCTAGTGGTTTCCGTTCTTCTAGCACAGATACGCAGTATTTT. This chain links TRBV12-5 with TRBJ2-3; D gene ambiguous. CDR3 length: 15 residues. Trimming shortened V by 3 bases and J by 0 bases, and 10 bases separated the two germline ends. Germline V gives CDR1 LGHNT, CDR2 FRNRAP. Full variable domain (outside the CDR3, taken from reference TRBV12-5 and TRBJ2-3): DARVTQTPRHKVTEMGQEVTMRCQPILGHNTVFWYRQTMMQGLELLAYFRNRAPLDDSGMPKDRFSAEMPDATLATLKIQPSEPRDSAVYFCASGFRSSSTDTQYFGPGTRLTVL.

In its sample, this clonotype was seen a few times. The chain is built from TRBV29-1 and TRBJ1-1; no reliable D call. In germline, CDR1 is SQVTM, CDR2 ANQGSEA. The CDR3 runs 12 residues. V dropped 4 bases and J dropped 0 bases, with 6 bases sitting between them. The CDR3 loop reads CSVGNLNTEAFF. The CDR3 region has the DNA TGCAGCGTTGGCAACTTGAACACTGAAGCTTTCTTT.

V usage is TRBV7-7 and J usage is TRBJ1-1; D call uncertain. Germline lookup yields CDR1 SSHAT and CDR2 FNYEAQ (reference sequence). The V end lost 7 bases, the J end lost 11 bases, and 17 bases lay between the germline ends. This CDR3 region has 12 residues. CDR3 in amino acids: CASILGWVVAFF. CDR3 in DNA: TGTGCCAGCATCCTAGGCTGGGTGGTGGCTTTCTTT.

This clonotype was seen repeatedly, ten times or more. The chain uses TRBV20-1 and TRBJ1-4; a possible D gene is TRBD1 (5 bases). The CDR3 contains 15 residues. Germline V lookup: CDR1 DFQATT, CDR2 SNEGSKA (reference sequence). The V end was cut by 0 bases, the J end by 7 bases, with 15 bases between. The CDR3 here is CSARDYGAQGEKLFF. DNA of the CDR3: TGCAGTGCTAGAGATTACGGGGCGCAGGGTGAAAAACTGTTTTTT.

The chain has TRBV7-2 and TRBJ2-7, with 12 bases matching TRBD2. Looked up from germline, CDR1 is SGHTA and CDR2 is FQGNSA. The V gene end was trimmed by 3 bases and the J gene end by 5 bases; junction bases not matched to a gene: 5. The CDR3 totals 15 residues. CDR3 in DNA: TGTGCCAGCAGCTTGACTAGCGGGGGTCGGGACGAGCAGTACGTC. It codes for CASSLTSGGRDEQYV.

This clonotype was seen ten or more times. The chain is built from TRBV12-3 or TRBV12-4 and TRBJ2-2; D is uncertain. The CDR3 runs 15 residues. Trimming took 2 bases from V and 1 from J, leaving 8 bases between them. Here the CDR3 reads CASSLMDQNTGELFF. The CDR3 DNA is TGTGCCAGCAGTTTAATGGACCAGAACACCGGGGAGCTGTTTTTT.

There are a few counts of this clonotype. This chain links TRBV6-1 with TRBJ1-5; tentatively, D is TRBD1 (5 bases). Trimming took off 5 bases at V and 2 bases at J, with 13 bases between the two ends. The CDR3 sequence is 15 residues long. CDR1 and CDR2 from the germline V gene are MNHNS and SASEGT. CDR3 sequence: CASSTGRGGNQPQHF. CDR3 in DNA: TGTGCCAGCAGTACCGGCCGAGGGGGCAATCAGCCCCAGCATTTT.

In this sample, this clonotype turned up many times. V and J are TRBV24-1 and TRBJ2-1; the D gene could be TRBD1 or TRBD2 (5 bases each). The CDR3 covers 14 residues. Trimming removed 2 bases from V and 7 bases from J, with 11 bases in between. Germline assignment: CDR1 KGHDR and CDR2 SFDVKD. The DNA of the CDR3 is TGTGCCACCAGTGATTCCGGGACCCTAAATGAGCAGTTCTTC. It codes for CATSDSGTLNEQFF.

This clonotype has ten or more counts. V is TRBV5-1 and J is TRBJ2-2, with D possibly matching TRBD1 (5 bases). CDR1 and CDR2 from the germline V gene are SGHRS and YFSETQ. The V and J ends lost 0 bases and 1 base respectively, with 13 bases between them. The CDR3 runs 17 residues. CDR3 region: CASSLVFVGQNTGELFF. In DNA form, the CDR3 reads TGCGCCAGCAGCTTGGTCTTTGTCGGACAGAACACCGGGGAGCTGTTTTTT.

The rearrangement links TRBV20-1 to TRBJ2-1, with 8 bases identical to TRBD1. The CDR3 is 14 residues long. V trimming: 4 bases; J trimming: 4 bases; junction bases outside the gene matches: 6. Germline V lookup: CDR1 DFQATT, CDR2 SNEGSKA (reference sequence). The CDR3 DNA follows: TGCAGTGCTACGGAGGACAGGGATTACAATGAGCAGTTCTTC. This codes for CSATEDRDYNEQFF.

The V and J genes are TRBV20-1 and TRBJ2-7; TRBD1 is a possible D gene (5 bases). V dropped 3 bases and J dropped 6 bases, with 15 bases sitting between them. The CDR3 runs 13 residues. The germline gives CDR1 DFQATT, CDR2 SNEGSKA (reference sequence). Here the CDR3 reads CSARAQGSVEQYF. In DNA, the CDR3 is TGCAGTGCTAGGGCGCAGGGATCGGTCGAGCAGTACTTC.

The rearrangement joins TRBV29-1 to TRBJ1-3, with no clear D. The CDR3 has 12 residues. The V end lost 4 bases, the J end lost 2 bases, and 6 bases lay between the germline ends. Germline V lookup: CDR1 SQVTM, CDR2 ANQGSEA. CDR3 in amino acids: CSVGIAGNTIYF. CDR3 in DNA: TGCAGCGTTGGGATTGCTGGAAACACCATATATTTT.

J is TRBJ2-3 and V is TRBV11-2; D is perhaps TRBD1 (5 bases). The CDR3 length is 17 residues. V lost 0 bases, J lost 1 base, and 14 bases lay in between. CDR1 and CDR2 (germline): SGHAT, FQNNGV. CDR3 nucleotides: TGTGCCAGCAGCTTAGAGGGCGGAACAGGCCGCACAGATACGCAGTATTTT. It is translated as CASSLEGGTGRTDTQYF.

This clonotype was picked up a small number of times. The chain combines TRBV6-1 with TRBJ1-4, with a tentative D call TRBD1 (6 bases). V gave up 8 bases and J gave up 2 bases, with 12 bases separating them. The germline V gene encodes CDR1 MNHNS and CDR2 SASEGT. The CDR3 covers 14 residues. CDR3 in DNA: TGTGCCAGCGCGGACAGCACCACTAATGAAAAACTGTTTTTT. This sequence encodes CASADSTTNEKLFF.

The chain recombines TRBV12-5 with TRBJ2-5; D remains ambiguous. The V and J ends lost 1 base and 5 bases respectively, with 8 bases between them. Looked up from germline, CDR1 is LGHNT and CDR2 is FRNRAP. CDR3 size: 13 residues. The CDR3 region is CASGLGHGETQYF. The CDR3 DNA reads TGTGCTAGTGGTTTGGGACATGGGGAGACCCAGTACTTC. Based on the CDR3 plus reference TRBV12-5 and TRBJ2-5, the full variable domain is DARVTQTPRHKVTEMGQEVTMRCQPILGHNTVFWYRQTMMQGLELLAYFRNRAPLDDSGMPKDRFSAEMPDATLATLKIQPSEPRDSAVYFCASGLGHGETQYFGPGTRLLVL.

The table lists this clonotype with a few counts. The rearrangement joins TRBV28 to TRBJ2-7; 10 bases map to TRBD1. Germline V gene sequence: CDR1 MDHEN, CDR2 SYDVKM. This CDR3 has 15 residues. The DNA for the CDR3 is TGTGCCAGCGCCCCCGGGACAGGGGTCGCGTACGGGCAGTACGTC. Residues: CASAPGTGVAYGQYV.

CDR3 DNA: TGCAGTGCTAGGCCTACCTACCCGGGACCCATTACCCACTCGACTAATTCACCCCTCCACTTT. This translates into CSARPTYPGPITHSTNSPLHF. V gene TRBV20-1 combines with J gene TRBJ1-6, with a weak D call TRBD1 (5 bases). The germline gives CDR1 DFQATT, CDR2 SNEGSKA (reference sequence). This CDR3 is 21 amino acids long. V was cut by 3 bases and J by 6 bases, with 33 bases left in between.

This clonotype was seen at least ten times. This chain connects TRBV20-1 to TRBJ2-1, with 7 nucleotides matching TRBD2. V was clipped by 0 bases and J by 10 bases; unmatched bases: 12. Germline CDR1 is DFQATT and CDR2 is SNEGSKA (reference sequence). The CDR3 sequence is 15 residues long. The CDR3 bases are TGCAGTGCTAGAGATTTCACGGGGGGTATGTCGGAGCAGTTCTTC. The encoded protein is CSARDFTGGMSEQFF.

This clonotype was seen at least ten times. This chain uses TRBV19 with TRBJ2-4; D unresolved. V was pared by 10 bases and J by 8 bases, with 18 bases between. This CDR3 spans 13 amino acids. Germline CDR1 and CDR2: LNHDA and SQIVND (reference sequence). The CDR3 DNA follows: TGTGCCACAGCCTGGGCCGACGGTGACATTCAGTACTTC. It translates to CATAWADGDIQYF.

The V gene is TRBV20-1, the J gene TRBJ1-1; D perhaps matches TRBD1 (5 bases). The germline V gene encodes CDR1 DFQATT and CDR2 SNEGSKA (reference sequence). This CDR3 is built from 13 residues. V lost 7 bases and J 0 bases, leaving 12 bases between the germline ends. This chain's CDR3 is CSERGGLNTEAFF. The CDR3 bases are TGCAGTGAGCGGGGCGGTTTGAACACTGAAGCTTTCTTT.